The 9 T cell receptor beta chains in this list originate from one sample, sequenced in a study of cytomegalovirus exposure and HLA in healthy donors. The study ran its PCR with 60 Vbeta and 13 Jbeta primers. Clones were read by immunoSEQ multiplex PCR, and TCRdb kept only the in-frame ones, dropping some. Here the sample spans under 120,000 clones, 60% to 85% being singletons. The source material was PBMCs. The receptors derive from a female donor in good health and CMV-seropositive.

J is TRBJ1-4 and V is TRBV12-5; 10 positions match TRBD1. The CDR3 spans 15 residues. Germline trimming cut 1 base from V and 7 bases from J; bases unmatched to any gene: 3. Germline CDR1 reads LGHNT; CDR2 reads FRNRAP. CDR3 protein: CASGLARDRGEKLFF. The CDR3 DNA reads TGTGCTAGTGGTTTGGCCCGGGACAGGGGTGAAAAACTGTTTTTT.

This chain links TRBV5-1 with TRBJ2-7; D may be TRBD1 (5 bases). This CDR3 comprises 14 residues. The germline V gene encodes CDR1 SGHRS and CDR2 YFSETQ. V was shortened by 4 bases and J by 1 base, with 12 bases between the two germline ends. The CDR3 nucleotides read TGCGCCAGCAGCCCCTGGGGCAGGTCCTACGAGCAGTACTTC. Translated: CASSPWGRSYEQYF.

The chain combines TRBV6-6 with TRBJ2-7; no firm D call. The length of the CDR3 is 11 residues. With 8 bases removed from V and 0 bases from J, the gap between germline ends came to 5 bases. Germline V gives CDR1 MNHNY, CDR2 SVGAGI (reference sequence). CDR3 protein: CASGSSYEQYF. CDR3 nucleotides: TGTGCCAGCGGTAGCTCCTACGAGCAGTACTTC.

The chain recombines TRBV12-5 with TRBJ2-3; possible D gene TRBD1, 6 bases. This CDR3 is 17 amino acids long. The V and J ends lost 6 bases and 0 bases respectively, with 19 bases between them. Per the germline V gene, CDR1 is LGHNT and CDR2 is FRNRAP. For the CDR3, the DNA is TGTGCTAGTGGATGGGTAATATTCGGACAGAGCACAGATACGCAGTATTTT. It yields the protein CASGWVIFGQSTDTQYF.

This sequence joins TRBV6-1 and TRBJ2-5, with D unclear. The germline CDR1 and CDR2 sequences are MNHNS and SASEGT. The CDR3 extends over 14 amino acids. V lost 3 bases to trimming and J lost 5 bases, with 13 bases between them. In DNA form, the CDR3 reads TGTGCCAGCAGTGATGGGCTCTCGACGGAGACCCAGTACTTC. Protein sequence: CASSDGLSTETQYF.

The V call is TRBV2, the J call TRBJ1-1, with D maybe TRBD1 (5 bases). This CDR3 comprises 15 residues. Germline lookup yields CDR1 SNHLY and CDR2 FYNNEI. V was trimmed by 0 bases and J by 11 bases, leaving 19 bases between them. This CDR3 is CASSEAGASYLGAFF. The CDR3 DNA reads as TGTGCCAGCAGTGAAGCAGGGGCCAGCTATCTTGGTGCTTTCTTT.

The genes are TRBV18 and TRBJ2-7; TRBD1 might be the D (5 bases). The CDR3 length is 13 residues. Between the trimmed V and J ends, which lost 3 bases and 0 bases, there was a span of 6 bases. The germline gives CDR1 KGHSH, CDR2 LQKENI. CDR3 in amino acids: CASSPGLSYEQYF. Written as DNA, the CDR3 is TGTGCCAGCTCACCGGGGCTCTCCTACGAGCAGTACTTC.

In nucleotides, the CDR3 is TGCGCCAGCAGCTTGGTCGGGAGGCAGGCAGATACGCAGTATTTT. Its protein product is CASSLVGRQADTQYF. The V call is TRBV5-1, the J call TRBJ2-3; 7 nucleotides align to TRBD2. This CDR3 has 15 residues. The trim removed 0 bases at V and 4 bases at J, leaving 5 bases unmatched. Germline V lookup: CDR1 SGHRS, CDR2 YFSETQ.

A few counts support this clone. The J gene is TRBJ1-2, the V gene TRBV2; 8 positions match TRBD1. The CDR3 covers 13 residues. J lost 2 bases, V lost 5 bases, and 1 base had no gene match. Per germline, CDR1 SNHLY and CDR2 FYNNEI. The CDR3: CASSNRGNYGYTF. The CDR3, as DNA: TGTGCCAGCAGTAACAGGGGGAACTATGGCTACACCTTC.